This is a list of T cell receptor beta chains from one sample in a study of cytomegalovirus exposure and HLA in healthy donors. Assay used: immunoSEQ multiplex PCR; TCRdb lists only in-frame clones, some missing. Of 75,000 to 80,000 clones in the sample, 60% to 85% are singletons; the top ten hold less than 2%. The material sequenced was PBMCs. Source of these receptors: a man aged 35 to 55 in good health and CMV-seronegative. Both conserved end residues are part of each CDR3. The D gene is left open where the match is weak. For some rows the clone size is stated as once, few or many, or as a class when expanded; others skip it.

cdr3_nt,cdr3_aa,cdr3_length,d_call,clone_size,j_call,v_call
TGCGCCAGCAGCACCCAGACAGGGGGCAATGAGCAGTTCTTC,CASSTQTGGNEQFF,14,TRBD1,.,TRBJ2-1,TRBV5-1
TGTGCCAGCAGTTCGGGACAGGGTACTAATGAAAAACTGTTTTTT,CASSSGQGTNEKLFF,15,TRBD1,few,TRBJ1-4,TRBV6-5
TGCGCCAGCACTCGGACAGGGGGTCTCCAAGAGACCCAGTACTTC,CASTRTGGLQETQYF,15,TRBD1,.,TRBJ2-5,TRBV5-1
TGCGCCAGCAGGGAACGGGACACCGGGGAGCTGTTTTTT,CASRERDTGELFF,13,.,.,TRBJ2-2,TRBV10-1
TGTGCCAGCAGTGACGTCGGGAACATTCAGTACTTC,CASSDVGNIQYF,12,.,once,TRBJ2-4,TRBV6-1
TGTGCCAGTAGTATTAGTAGCGGAAAGATCTACGAGCAGTTCTTC,CASSISSGKIYEQFF,15,.,.,TRBJ2-1,TRBV19
TGTGCCAGCACATCCGGGGGTCCCACTGAAGCTTTCTTT,CASTSGGPTEAFF,13,.,.,TRBJ1-1,TRBV7-9
TGTGCCAGCAGCGGAAACAGTCACCGAAATTCACCCCTCCACTTT,CASSGNSHRNSPLHF,15,.,.,TRBJ1-6,TRBV9
TGTGCCATCAGTGATTCCGATGGGCGGGAGGGGGACACAGATACGCAGTATTTT,CAISDSDGREGDTDTQYF,18,TRBD2,.,TRBJ2-3,TRBV10-3
TGCGCCAGCAGCCAGGACGGCAGGACAGGAGTCACCTACGAGCAGTACTTC,CASSQDGRTGVTYEQYF,17,TRBD1,.,TRBJ2-7,TRBV4-1
TGCGCCAGCAGCCAGCCGACAGAAAACACTGAAGCTTTCTTT,CASSQPTENTEAFF,14,.,.,TRBJ1-1,TRBV4-1
TGTGCCAGCAGCTTTGAGGGAGGCACTGAAGCTTTCTTT,CASSFEGGTEAFF,13,.,.,TRBJ1-1,TRBV11-2
TGTGCCAGCAGCCCCGCAGGAGCGGTCTCCTACAATGAGCAGTTCTTC,CASSPAGAVSYNEQFF,16,.,once,TRBJ2-1,TRBV28
TGTGCCTGGAGAAAAACAGGGGGCACTGAAGCTTTCTTT,CAWRKTGGTEAFF,13,TRBD1,.,TRBJ1-1,TRBV30
TGTGCTAGCAGCTTAGGCCGGTCCTCTAATGAAAAACTGTTTTTT,CASSLGRSSNEKLFF,15,.,.,TRBJ1-4,TRBV7-7
TGTGCTAGCGGCGGTGGGCGTCTGCTAGGGGTGGAGACCCAGTACTTC,CASGGGRLLGVETQYF,16,.,.,TRBJ2-5,TRBV7-7
TGTGCCAGCAGCCCCCCTCCGACGGAGCACAATGAGCAGTTCTTC,CASSPPPTEHNEQFF,15,.,.,TRBJ2-1,TRBV28
TGTGCCAGCAGCTTAACGGAGGGAGGCACTGAAGCTTTCTTT,CASSLTEGGTEAFF,14,.,.,TRBJ1-1,TRBV7-3
TGTGCCAGCAGCCCCCTCGGGACAGGGTTATTGGGGGGCCCCTACAATGAGCAGTTCTTC,CASSPLGTGLLGGPYNEQFF,20,TRBD1,once,TRBJ2-1,TRBV7-8
TGTGCCAGCAGCCAGAGGGGACAGGTCCTCATGAACACTGAAGCTTTCTTT,CASSQRGQVLMNTEAFF,17,TRBD1,once,TRBJ1-1,TRBV7-9
TGTGCCAGCTCTCGACTAGCGGGACAAGGGACCCAGTACTTC,CASSRLAGQGTQYF,14,TRBD2,.,TRBJ2-5,TRBV6-1
TGTGCCAGTAGTATAGAAAGACAGGGGAGTAATGAAAAACTGTTTTTT,CASSIERQGSNEKLFF,16,TRBD1,few,TRBJ1-4,TRBV19
TGTGCCAGCAGTTTATCCCGACAGGGGAAGAAGGTCGGTGAGCAGTTCTTC,CASSLSRQGKKVGEQFF,17,TRBD1,few,TRBJ2-1,TRBV27
TGCGCCAGCAGCCAAGGTCCCGCGGGAGTTAACATTCAGTACTTC,CASSQGPAGVNIQYF,15,TRBD2,.,TRBJ2-4,TRBV4-1
TGTGCCAGCCAAGAGGGGGTTTACGAGCAGTACTTC,CASQEGVYEQYF,12,.,.,TRBJ2-7,TRBV5-5
TGCGCCAGCAGCCGGGCAGGGCGTGATGGCACAGATACGCAGTATTTT,CASSRAGRDGTDTQYF,16,.,.,TRBJ2-3,TRBV4-1
TGTGCCAGCAGCTGGACGGGAGGGGGGACCTCCTCTGGGGCCAACGTCCTGACTTTC,CASSWTGGGTSSGANVLTF,19,TRBD2,few,TRBJ2-6,TRBV7-9
TGTGCCAGCAGCTATAGGACAGAAGCCTACGAGCAGTACTTC,CASSYRTEAYEQYF,14,.,.,TRBJ2-7,TRBV11-3
TGTGCCAGCAGCCAAGATCATGGAGGGGTGGATGAAAAACTGTTTTTT,CASSQDHGGVDEKLFF,16,.,.,TRBJ1-4,TRBV4-2
TGTGCCAGCAGTTATAAAGGGGATCCCAGCTATGGCTACACCTTC,CASSYKGDPSYGYTF,15,.,once,TRBJ1-2,TRBV6-5
TGTGCCAGCAGTGAAAGGACAGCTGGGGCCAACGTCCTGACTTTC,CASSERTAGANVLTF,15,.,.,TRBJ2-6,TRBV6-1
TGTGCCAGCAGCGAGACAGGCCAAGGGCCCCAGCATTTT,CASSETGQGPQHF,13,.,.,TRBJ1-5,TRBV7-3
TGTGCCAGCAGTGAAGCAGTCAGGTACACAGATACGCAGTATTTT,CASSEAVRYTDTQYF,15,.,.,TRBJ2-3,TRBV6-1
TGTGCCAGCAGCCAAGGGGCTGATGAAGCTTTCTTT,CASSQGADEAFF,12,.,.,TRBJ1-1,TRBV4-2
TGCGCCAGCAGCTTCGAACTAGCTCTAGAGACCCAGTACTTC,CASSFELALETQYF,14,.,.,TRBJ2-5,TRBV5-1
TGCGCCAGCAGCTTGGCGGGTCCGGTCATGGGGAACACTGAAGCTTTCTTT,CASSLAGPVMGNTEAFF,17,.,.,TRBJ1-1,TRBV5-1
TGTGCCAGCAGCTTAGGGAGGAATACCGGGGAGCTGTTTTTT,CASSLGRNTGELFF,14,.,few,TRBJ2-2,TRBV7-2
TGTGCTAGTGGCTTGGATCCGCGGACTAGCGGGAACACCTTCGGCGGGGAGCTGTTTTTT,CASGLDPRTSGNTFGGELFF,20,TRBD2,.,TRBJ2-2,TRBV12-5
TGTGCCAGCAGTTCGGGGACTAGCGGAGGGCAGTACTTC,CASSSGTSGGQYF,13,TRBD2,.,TRBJ2-7,TRBV6-5
TGTGCCTGGAGTGTACTAGGACGGTGGGATCAGCCCCAGCATTTT,CAWSVLGRWDQPQHF,15,.,.,TRBJ1-5,TRBV30
TGTGCCAGCAGAAGACTAGCGGGAGGCTCAGATACGCAGTATTTT,CASRRLAGGSDTQYF,15,TRBD2,.,TRBJ2-3,TRBV6-1
TGTGCTAGTGGTTTGGCCGGGACAGGGGTAACTGAAGCTTTCTTT,CASGLAGTGVTEAFF,15,TRBD1,.,TRBJ1-1,TRBV12-5
TGTGCCAGCAGTTCACCAGGGGGCGCAGAGCAGTACTTC,CASSSPGGAEQYF,13,TRBD1,once,TRBJ2-7,TRBV27
TGTGCCAGTAGCGCAACTAGCGCCCTAAACATTCAGTACTTC,CASSATSALNIQYF,14,TRBD2,.,TRBJ2-4,TRBV19
TGTGCCAGCAGCCCCGGGACTAGCGGGCAAGAGACCCAGTACTTC,CASSPGTSGQETQYF,15,TRBD2,.,TRBJ2-5,TRBV4-2
TGTGCCAGCAGTACACGGGACAGCTATGGCTACACCTTC,CASSTRDSYGYTF,13,TRBD1,.,TRBJ1-2,TRBV6-1
TGTGCCAGCAGCCCGGGACTAGCGGGAGTCGAGGAGCAGTTCTTC,CASSPGLAGVEEQFF,15,TRBD2,.,TRBJ2-1,TRBV5-8
TGCAGCGTGGGGACAGGGTACCGAGGCACTGAAGCTTTCTTT,CSVGTGYRGTEAFF,14,TRBD1,once,TRBJ1-1,TRBV29-1
TGTGCCAGCAGCGAAGGGACAGGGGGAAGGGAGACCCAGTACTTC,CASSEGTGGRETQYF,15,TRBD1,.,TRBJ2-5,TRBV7-3
TGTGCCAGCAGACACCGGGACAGAAACAATGAGCAGTTCTTC,CASRHRDRNNEQFF,14,TRBD1,.,TRBJ2-1,TRBV5-4
TGTGCCAGCAGCTCCCCCCGGACAGGCAAACAGCCCCAGCATTTT,CASSSPRTGKQPQHF,15,TRBD1,.,TRBJ1-5,TRBV28
TGTGCCAGCAGCTTAGACGGGGGTGTCGGGCAGTACTTC,CASSLDGGVGQYF,13,.,.,TRBJ2-7,TRBV7-9
TGCGCCAGCAGCTTGCAGGGGCCAATTGAGCAGTTCTTC,CASSLQGPIEQFF,13,.,.,TRBJ2-1,TRBV5-1
TGCGCCAGCAGCCAAGATCGGGACAGCTACAATGAGCAGTTCTTC,CASSQDRDSYNEQFF,15,TRBD1,.,TRBJ2-1,TRBV4-1
TGTGCCAGCAGCCCTGACAGGGGGCTCACTGAAGCTTTCTTT,CASSPDRGLTEAFF,14,TRBD1,.,TRBJ1-1,TRBV11-2